Presented here are 17 T cell receptor beta chains from one specimen sequenced in a study of OX40 agonist ivuxolimab in advanced cancers. Measured with immunoSEQ multiplex PCR; TCRdb has only the in-frame clones, and not every one. The table includes about 27,000 clones, around nine tenths detected once. The input for sequencing was CD4+ or CD8+ T cells sorted from blood, taken in a trial of the OX40 agonist ivuxolimab. The receptors originated from an adult with an advanced solid tumor such as melanoma, head and neck, liver or kidney cancer.

This clone was seen only a few times. V is TRBV23-1 and J is TRBJ1-5; D might be TRBD1 (5 bases). TRBV23-1 is marked as an open reading frame, function uncertain. This CDR3 spans 16 amino acids. V was clipped by 2 bases and J by 0 bases, with 11 bases between them. CDR3 coding DNA: TGCGCCAGCAGTCAAGGCGCAGGGCCTAGCAATCAGCCCCAGCATTTT. This translates into CASSQGAGPSNQPQHF.

The chain combines TRBV7-2 with TRBJ2-1; D may match TRBD1 or TRBD2 (5 bases each). The CDR3 runs 12 residues. With 2 bases removed from V and 7 bases from J, the gap between germline ends came to 6 bases. Germline-derived CDR1 and CDR2 are SGHTA and FQGNSA. The CDR3 is CASSLWGNEQFF. The CDR3 region has the DNA TGTGCCAGCAGCTTATGGGGGAATGAGCAGTTCTTC.

This clone was recorded only once. The chain employs TRBV9 and TRBJ2-3; 9 bases are shared with TRBD2. The CDR3 is 19 amino acids. V lost 4 bases and J lost 6; bases outside the gene matches: 21. Germline V gene sequence: CDR1 SGDLS, CDR2 YYNGEE. The CDR3 reads CASSSPSFKAGGPSDTQYF. The CDR3 DNA is TGTGCCAGCAGCTCCCCCTCTTTTAAGGCGGGAGGGCCTTCGGATACGCAGTATTTT.

The chain uses TRBV7-2 and TRBJ2-1; D is unresolved. In germline, CDR1 is SGHTA, CDR2 FQGNSA. The CDR3 is made up of 15 amino acids. With 1 base removed from V and 0 bases from J, the gap between germline ends came to 7 bases. CDR3 DNA: TGTGCCAGCAGCTTAGAACTATACTCCTACAATGAGCAGTTCTTC. Translation: CASSLELYSYNEQFF. Full variable domain (rest looked up from reference TRBV7-2 and TRBJ2-1): GAGVSQSPSNKVTEKGKDVELRCDPISGHTALYWYRQSLGQGLEFLIYFQGNSAPDKSGLPSDRFSAERTGGSVSTLTIQRTQQEDSAVYLCASSLELYSYNEQFFGPGTRLTVL.

V gene TRBV6-5 combines with J gene TRBJ2-1; D gene unclear. Looked up from germline, CDR1 is MNHEY and CDR2 is SVGAGI. The V end was cut by 6 bases, the J end by 0 bases, with 9 bases between. The CDR3 has 14 residues. CDR3 nucleotide sequence: TGTGCCAGCAGGCCGATGGGCTCCTACAATGAGCAGTTCTTC. Amino acids: CASRPMGSYNEQFF.

The V and J genes are TRBV5-6 and TRBJ1-6; 9 bases line up with TRBD1. The germline gives CDR1 SGHDT, CDR2 YYEEEE. The CDR3 runs 15 residues. Germline trimming cut 0 bases from V and 9 bases from J; bases unmatched to any gene: 4. CDR3 nucleotide sequence: TGTGCCAGCAGCTTGGTACAGGGGGCAACTTCACCCCTCCACTTT. Its translation: CASSLVQGATSPLHF.

This chain uses TRBV30 with TRBJ2-7; D call uncertain. V was trimmed by 5 bases and J by 3 bases, leaving 14 bases between them. This CDR3 is 13 amino acids long. Germline assignment: CDR1 GTSNPN and CDR2 SVGIG (reference sequence). For the CDR3, the DNA is TGTGCCTGGTCGGCGTCTGTGATCTACGAGCAGTACTTC. It translates to CAWSASVIYEQYF. Variable domain in full (rest from reference TRBV30 and TRBJ2-7): SQTIHQWPATLVQPVGSPLSLECTVEGTSNPNLYWYRQAAGRGLQLLFYSVGIGQISSEVPQNLSASRPQDRQFILSSKKLLLSDSGFYLCAWSASVIYEQYFGPGTRLTVT.

V is TRBV11-3 and J is TRBJ2-2; TRBD1 matches 9 bases. CDR3 length equals 16 residues. Trimming cost V 4 bases and J 2 bases; bases outside gene matches: 5. Germline V gene data show CDR1 as SGHNT and CDR2 as YENEEA. The DNA of the CDR3 is TGTGCCAGCAGCTCCAGACAGGGGGTAAACACCGGGGAGCTGTTTTTT. Translating gives CASSSRQGVNTGELFF.

V is TRBV4-3 and J is TRBJ2-5; 8 positions agree with TRBD1. This CDR3 spans 14 amino acids. J gave up 3 bases and V 4 bases, and 4 bases lay outside the gene matches. Germline-derived CDR1 and CDR2 are LGHNA and YSLEER. The DNA for the CDR3 is TGCGCCAGCAGCCCGGGGACAGGCGAAGAGACCCAGTACTTC. The encoded protein is CASSPGTGEETQYF.

Written as DNA, the CDR3 is TGTGCCAGTAGTATATGGACAGGTTCCTACGAGCAGTACTTC. It codes for CASSIWTGSYEQYF. This chain uses TRBV19 with TRBJ2-7; 7 positions agree with TRBD1. This CDR3 is built from 14 residues. CDR1 LNHDA and CDR2 SQIVND come from the germline V gene (reference sequence). The J segment lost 1 base and the V segment lost 2 bases, leaving 2 bases of the junction unmatched. The full variable domain, in which reference TRBV19 and TRBJ2-7 provide the parts outside the CDR3, is DGGITQSPKYLFRKEGQNVTLSCEQNLNHDAMYWYRQDPGQGLRLIYYSQIVNDFQKGDIAEGYSVSREKKESFPLTVTSAQKNPTAFYLCASSIWTGSYEQYFGPGTRLTVT.

This clone was recorded only once. The rearrangement joins TRBV4-1 to TRBJ2-1; possible D gene TRBD2, 6 bases. Germline CDR1 reads MGHRA; CDR2 reads YSYEKL. Between the trimmed V and J ends, which lost 7 bases and 7 bases, there was a span of 8 bases. The length of the CDR3 is 11 residues. The CDR3 here is CASKGGNEQFF. CDR3 DNA sequence: TGCGCCAGCAAGGGAGGAAATGAGCAGTTCTTC.

This CDR3 reads CASSFGGVEQYF. The CDR3 DNA reads as TGTGCCAGCAGTTTCGGGGGAGTCGAGCAGTACTTC. The chain has TRBV28 and TRBJ2-7; maybe TRBD2 (6 bases). Trimming cost V 3 bases and J 6 bases, with 9 bases left between them. Germline CDR1 MDHEN, CDR2 SYDVKM. The CDR3 has 12 residues.

The gene calls are TRBV7-8 and TRBJ2-7, with a possible D match to TRBD2 (5 bases). V lost 1 base to trimming and J lost 12 bases, with 10 bases between them. This CDR3 comprises 11 residues. Germline V CDR1 and CDR2: SGHVS, FQNEAQ. CDR3: CASSLDGEWYF. The CDR3 DNA sequence: TGTGCCAGCAGCTTAGACGGGGAGTGGTACTTC.

This chain uses TRBV7-9 with TRBJ2-2; 9 bases align to TRBD1. The CDR3 is 16 amino acids. Looked up from germline, CDR1 is SEHNR and CDR2 is FQNEAQ (reference sequence). V was clipped by 6 bases and J by 4 bases; unmatched bases: 9. The CDR3 sequence: CASRPGQGSFTGELFF. The CDR3 bases are TGTGCCAGCAGACCCGGACAGGGGTCGTTCACCGGGGAGCTGTTTTTT.

V gene TRBV10-3 combines with J gene TRBJ1-2; D is undetermined. Trimming left V 2 bases short and J 6 bases short, with 7 bases between. The CDR3 has 12 residues. Germline-derived CDR1 and CDR2 are ENHRY and SYGVKD. CDR3 sequence (DNA): TGTGCCATCAGTGAGGCTGCGGATGGCTACACCTTC. Translating it yields CAISEAADGYTF.

This sequence joins TRBV2 and TRBJ2-7; D unresolved. V was pared by 3 bases and J by 10 bases, with 7 bases between. This CDR3 contains 10 residues. Germline assignment: CDR1 SNHLY and CDR2 FYNNEI. The CDR3 DNA sequence: TGTGCCAGCAGTGATGGGCTCCAGTACTTC. Its protein is CASSDGLQYF.

This rearrangement joins TRBV7-9 to TRBJ2-5; D remains unclear. V was pared by 0 bases and J by 3 bases, with 5 bases between. Per germline, CDR1 SEHNR and CDR2 FQNEAQ (reference sequence). CDR3 length: 13 amino acids. Here the CDR3 DNA reads TGTGCCAGCAGCTTAGCCTTGGAAGAGACCCAGTACTTC. This codes for CASSLALEETQYF.